This TCR beta chain derives from a study of Graves' ophthalmopathy and Graves' hyperthyroidism. Whole-study results and caveats: Blood also carried most expanded thyroid clonotypes exceeding 0.001 frequency.

J was trimmed by 1 base and V by 1 base; bases with no gene match: 3. This CDR3 has 18 amino acids. Germline V gene sequence: CDR1 SGHRS, CDR2 YFSETQ. The authors diagnosed from clinical symptoms, serum thyroxine, TRAb, thyroid ultrasound and orbital computed tomography. As the template, RNA transcripts were used to amplify TCR beta CDR3 regions. A first-round RT-PCR used HTBI primers, followed by a second-round multiplex PCR. MiXCR, run by TCRdb on the multiplex PCR reads, gives a single entry per CDR3 protein. The sample yields about 400,000 distinct CDR3 sequences, about 16% seen once. A note on this clonotype: The target antigen is unknown.

The sequencing input was peripheral blood. This chain uses TRBV5-1 with TRBJ2-2, with TRBD2 matching over 14 bases. The receptor was isolated from a woman aged 18-35 years with stable Graves' hyperthyroidism. For the CDR3, the DNA is TGCGCCAGCAGCTTGTTGGGACTAGCGGGGGTGAACACCGGGGAGCTGTTTTTT. The encoded protein is CASSLLGLAGVNTGELFF.